This T cell receptor beta chain emerged from a study of Tregs in tolerant kidney transplant recipients. The repertoire was sequenced with immunoSEQ multiplex PCR; TCRdb's copy has only in-frame clones and lacks some. This sample carries around 98,000 clones, 93% of them seen once, and the ten largest clones take 0.46%. The CDR3 length is 14 residues. Germline V CDR1 and CDR2: GTSNPN, SVGIG (reference sequence). The ends lost 0 bases at V and 4 bases at J; junction bases unmatched: 5. The chain combines TRBV30 with TRBJ2-5; 7 bases agree with TRBD1. The sequence was obtained from a human donor who received a combined kidney and bone marrow transplant. Sequencing used CD4+ T cells from blood, obtained before the transplant. CDR3 sequence (DNA): TGTGCCTGGAGTGTAGGAACAGGGGCAGAGACCCAGTACTTC. Translated: CAWSVGTGAETQYF.